One sample yielded the 14 T cell receptor beta chains listed below, sequenced in a study of PD-1 blockade in mismatch repair-deficient tumors. TCRdb's copy holds only in-frame clones and misses some; the assay was immunoSEQ multiplex PCR. Altogether about 67,000 clones are present, around 73% being singletons, with the ten largest covering roughly 5%. The sequencing here drew on peripheral blood, taken 2 weeks after starting pembrolizumab. The source is an adult with mismatch repair-deficient cancer.

This clone was recorded only once. The rearrangement uses TRBV5-6 and TRBJ1-5; D unclear. The CDR3 loop spans 13 amino acids. Germline V gene lookup returns CDR1 SGHDT and CDR2 YYEEEE. Trimming left V 4 bases short and J 3 bases short, with 8 bases between. The CDR3, as DNA: TGTGCCAGCAGCGTATCGGCCAATCAGCCCCAGCATTTT. Its protein is CASSVSANQPQHF. Variable domain in full (rest from reference TRBV5-6 and TRBJ1-5): DAGVTQSPTHLIKTRGQQVTLRCSPKSGHDTVSWYQQALGQGPQFIFQYYEEEERQRGNFPDRFSGHQFPNYSSELNVNALLLGDSALYLCASSVSANQPQHFGDGTRLSIL.

This rearrangement joins TRBV9 to TRBJ1-1; D not resolved. The CDR3 runs 13 residues. Germline V CDR1 and CDR2: SGDLS, YYNGEE. Trimming removed 0 bases from V and 0 bases from J, with 3 bases in between. CDR3 in DNA: TGTGCCAGCAGCGTAGATCTGAACACTGAAGCTTTCTTT. It is translated as CASSVDLNTEAFF.

The rearrangement uses TRBV7-9 and TRBJ1-2; possibly TRBD1 for D (6 bases). This CDR3 contains 13 residues. V was clipped by 5 bases and J by 2 bases, with 9 bases between them. CDR1 and CDR2 from the germline V gene are SEHNR and FQNEAQ (reference sequence). In nucleotides, the CDR3 is TGTGCCAGCAGCCAGGGGCTAAACTATGGCTACACCTTC. Translated, it gives CASSQGLNYGYTF.

The chain is built from TRBV29-1 and TRBJ2-7; 9 nucleotides agree with TRBD1. Germline loops: CDR1 SQVTM, CDR2 ANQGSEA. The CDR3 length is 14 residues. The J segment lost 3 bases and the V segment lost 3 bases, leaving 6 bases of the junction unmatched. CDR3 coding DNA: TGCAGCGTTGACTCGACAGGGGGAGTCTACGAGCAGTACTTC. Protein: CSVDSTGGVYEQYF.

V and J are TRBV10-3 and TRBJ2-2; 12 bases map to TRBD2. From germline, CDR1 is ENHRY and CDR2 SYGVKD. The CDR3 extends over 19 amino acids. Germline trimming cut 2 bases from V and 2 bases from J; bases unmatched to any gene: 9. The CDR3 nucleotides read TGTGCCATCAGTGAGAATAATGGACTAGCGGGACCTAACACCGGGGAGCTGTTTTTT. Protein sequence: CAISENNGLAGPNTGELFF.

This chain connects TRBV18 to TRBJ2-3, with 11 bases matching TRBD2. Germline lookup yields CDR1 KGHSH and CDR2 LQKENI. V was clipped by 5 bases and J by 2 bases; unmatched bases: 6. This CDR3 region has 16 residues. CDR3 sequence (DNA): TGTGCCAGCTCATTTACGGGACTAGCGGACACAGATACGCAGTATTTT. Protein: CASSFTGLADTDTQYF.

Only a few counts were recorded for this clone. The J gene is TRBJ1-4, the V gene TRBV7-9; 8 bases align to TRBD1. Germline CDR1 SEHNR, CDR2 FQNEAQ (reference sequence). The trim removed 5 bases at V and 5 bases at J, leaving 7 bases unmatched. The CDR3 length is 15 residues. The CDR3 loop reads CASSPGQGGNEKLFF. In DNA form, the CDR3 reads TGTGCCAGCAGCCCAGGACAGGGTGGGAATGAAAAACTGTTTTTT.

The chain uses TRBV19 and TRBJ1-2, with a weak D call TRBD1 (6 bases). The germline CDR1 and CDR2 sequences are LNHDA and SQIVND (reference sequence). Trimming removed 3 bases at V and 2 bases at J, with 13 bases between. This CDR3 is 15 amino acids long. The CDR3 DNA is TGTGCCAGTAGTATCAAGGGGGAAGGGAACTATGGCTACACCTTC. It specifies CASSIKGEGNYGYTF.

This clone has more than one count but fewer than ten. The sample carries other DNA sequences with the same CDR3. This sequence joins TRBV7-9 and TRBJ2-7; no clear D gene. CDR1 is SEHNR and CDR2 is FQNEAQ in the germline V gene (reference sequence). This CDR3 is built from 12 residues. The V gene lost 5 bases and the J gene lost 0 bases, with 5 bases spanning the gap. In DNA, the CDR3 is TGTGCCAGCAGCCTCAGCTCCTACGAGCAGTACTTC. Residues: CASSLSSYEQYF.

This chain joins TRBV10-2 and TRBJ1-1; maybe TRBD1 (6 bases). Trimming pared 8 bases from V and 6 bases from J, leaving 13 bases between. CDR3 length equals 12 residues. Germline CDR1 and CDR2: WSHSY and SAAADI. The CDR3 loop reads CASWQGRAEAFF. The DNA for the CDR3 is TGCGCCAGCTGGCAGGGGAGGGCTGAAGCTTTCTTT.

The genes are TRBV4-3 and TRBJ1-2; TRBD1 is a possible D gene (5 bases). V lost 3 bases, J lost 3 bases, and 14 bases lay in between. This CDR3 comprises 15 residues. Per germline, CDR1 LGHNA and CDR2 YSLEER. CDR3 nucleotides: TGCGCCAGCAGCCATGAACCAGGGACGGACTATGGCTACACCTTC. Its translation: CASSHEPGTDYGYTF.

This clone was picked up a small number of times. The chain recombines TRBV7-2 with TRBJ2-7; TRBD2 agrees at 8 bases. The CDR3 is 15 amino acids. V gave up 1 base and J gave up 3 bases; unmatched junction bases: 5. Germline CDR1 and CDR2: SGHTA and FQGNSA. The CDR3 coding sequence is TGTGCCAGCAGCTTAGACGGGAGGGCCATCTACGAGCAGTACTTC. It yields the protein CASSLDGRAIYEQYF.

The rearrangement uses TRBV29-1 and TRBJ1-2; 12 nucleotides agree with TRBD1. Germline V lookup: CDR1 SQVTM, CDR2 ANQGSEA. This CDR3 is 16 amino acids long. V gave up 6 bases and J gave up 5 bases; unmatched junction bases: 13. The CDR3 DNA reads TGCAGCGTGCAACAAGGGACAGGGGGCGTCTTTTATGGCTACACCTTC. Residues: CSVQQGTGGVFYGYTF.

This chain joins TRBV29-1 and TRBJ2-5; D ambiguous. The V gene lost 1 base and the J gene lost 1 base, with 13 bases spanning the gap. CDR3 size: 15 residues. The germline CDR1 and CDR2 sequences are SQVTM and ANQGSEA. This chain's CDR3 is CSVEGSGNGQETQYF. In DNA form, the CDR3 reads TGCAGCGTTGAAGGCTCCGGAAATGGCCAAGAGACCCAGTACTTC. The full variable domain, with the rest looked up from reference TRBV29-1 and TRBJ2-5, is SAVISQKPSRDICQRGTSLTIQCQVDSQVTMMFWYRQQPGQSLTLIATANQGSEATYESGFVIDKFPISRPNLTFSTLTVSNMSPEDSSIYLCSVEGSGNGQETQYFGPGTRLLVL.